This paragraph reports one T cell receptor (beta chain). No antigen is known for it. This specimen comes from a study of T cell responses to AZD1222 COVID-19 vaccine. Study-level findings and limits: It was only after the peak T cell response that any repertoires were sampled. Nearly half of spike-specific TCRs reportedly target variant regions that are unmutated in the B.1.351 and B.1.1.7 variants. There were mostly white British donors and more females than males, and clonal diversity was possibly underestimated.

Method: immunoSEQ multiplex PCR; TCRdb's copy keeps in-frame clones and lacks some. The sample has tens of thousands of clones, around 81% seen once. From germline, CDR1 is SGHRS and CDR2 YFSETQ. The CDR3 totals 18 residues. The trim removed 0 bases at V and 0 bases at J, leaving 9 bases unmatched. Whether given at about 4 or about 12 weeks, second doses were pooled. This rearrangement joins TRBV5-1 to TRBJ2-7; 10 nucleotides match TRBD2. Sequencing was performed on peripheral blood, taken 28 days after the second AZD1222 dose. The receptor was derived from an adult who received the AZD1222 COVID-19 vaccine. CDR3 DNA sequence: TGCGCCAGCAGCTTGGTAGGTAGCGGGGGGCCAAGCTCCTACGAGCAGTACTTC. Translated: CASSLVGSGGPSSYEQYF.